Below, 9 T cell receptor beta chains from the same sample are listed, as sequenced in a study of control samples from healthy donors and cancer patients. Generated by immunoSEQ multiplex PCR, the TCRdb table keeps only in-frame clones and is missing some. The repertoire holds approximately 150,000 clones, with approximately 91% as singletons. The source material was blood. These receptors were collected from a man aged 30 to 45 in good health.

V and J are TRBV6-5 and TRBJ1-2; unclear D gene. Germline V gene sequence: CDR1 MNHEY, CDR2 SVGAGI. This CDR3 region has 12 residues. The V end was cut by 7 bases, the J end by 2 bases, with 8 bases between. The CDR3 spells CASTGPNYGYTF. The CDR3 bases are TGTGCCAGCACCGGACCAAACTATGGCTACACCTTC.

In its sample, this clone was seen once. The chain couples TRBV10-3 to TRBJ2-6; D gene ambiguous. CDR1 and CDR2 (germline): ENHRY, SYGVKD. The CDR3 contains 15 residues. The ends were cut back, 6 bases at V and 0 bases at J, with 9 bases in the middle. The CDR3 sequence: CAISTPRSGANVLTF. The CDR3 nucleotides read TGTGCCATCAGCACCCCGCGCTCTGGGGCCAACGTCCTGACTTTC.

Only one count was recorded for this clone. The chain has TRBV7-8 and TRBJ1-1; possibly TRBD1 for D (6 bases). The germline V gene has CDR1 SGHVS and CDR2 FQNEAQ. Between the trimmed V and J ends, which lost 4 bases and 3 bases, there was a span of 21 bases. This CDR3 comprises 17 residues. CDR3 DNA sequence: TGTGCCAGCAGCTCCGGACAGTTCGCCGGAGATTACACTGAAGCTTTCTTT. Translation: CASSSGQFAGDYTEAFF. Supplemented by reference TRBV7-8 and TRBJ1-1, the full variable domain reads GAGVSQSPRYKVAKRGQDVALRCDPISGHVSLFWYQQALGQGPEFLTYFQNEAQLDKSGLPSDRFFAERPEGSVSTLKIQRTQQEDSAVYLCASSSGQFAGDYTEAFFGQGTRLTVV.

This rearrangement joins TRBV28 to TRBJ1-1; TRBD1 might be the D (6 bases). Trimming pared 6 bases from V and 1 base from J, leaving 15 bases between. The CDR3 runs 15 residues. From germline, CDR1 is MDHEN and CDR2 SYDVKM. Written as DNA, the CDR3 is TGTGCCAGCAGCGCCGCCAGGGGATGGAACACTGAAGCTTTCTTT. It codes for CASSAARGWNTEAFF. The full variable domain, with the rest looked up from reference TRBV28 and TRBJ1-1, is DVKVTQSSRYLVKRTGEKVFLECVQDMDHENMFWYRQDPGLGLRLIYFSYDVKMKEKGDIPEGYSVSREKKERFSLILESASTNQTSMYLCASSAARGWNTEAFFGQGTRLTVV.

The chain combines TRBV9 with TRBJ1-5, with a weak D call TRBD1 (5 bases). Germline CDR1 and CDR2: SGDLS and YYNGEE. V was pared by 0 bases and J by 7 bases, with 14 bases between. The CDR3 has 15 amino acids. The CDR3 coding sequence is TGTGCCAGCAGCGTAGGGTTTACAGGTATGCAGCCCCAGCATTTT. It translates to CASSVGFTGMQPQHF.

V and J are TRBV27 and TRBJ2-1, with 10 bases identical to TRBD2. This CDR3 contains 18 residues. V lost 7 bases and J lost 5; bases outside the gene matches: 17. Germline-derived CDR1 and CDR2 are MNHEY and SMNVEV (reference sequence). CDR3 sequence (DNA): TGTGCCAGCACTCAAATAACGGCCGGGACTAGCGTGCACAATGAGCAGTTCTTC. Amino acids: CASTQITAGTSVHNEQFF.

The chain uses TRBV27 and TRBJ1-1; weak D call: TRBD1 (5 bases). Looked up from germline, CDR1 is MNHEY and CDR2 is SMNVEV (reference sequence). The CDR3 consists of 14 residues. V was clipped by 6 bases and J by 1 base, with 12 bases between them. DNA for the CDR3: TGTGCCAGCAGCCCCGGGACGAGGAACACTGAAGCTTTCTTT. It is translated as CASSPGTRNTEAFF.

This chain links TRBV27 with TRBJ1-1; the match to TRBD1 covers 7 bases. Germline lookup yields CDR1 MNHEY and CDR2 SMNVEV (reference sequence). This CDR3 has 15 residues. J was trimmed by 4 bases and V by 8 bases; bases with no gene match: 13. The CDR3 reads CASLLLGQGGTEAFF. The CDR3, as DNA: TGTGCCAGCCTACTCTTAGGGCAGGGGGGCACTGAAGCTTTCTTT.

The chain joins TRBV7-9 to TRBJ2-3; D is tentatively TRBD1 or TRBD2 (5 bases each). Trimming left V 3 bases short and J 4 bases short, with 14 bases between. CDR3 length: 15 amino acids. Germline V lookup: CDR1 SEHNR, CDR2 FQNEAQ (reference sequence). The CDR3 spells CASSFAGRGADTQYF. DNA for the CDR3: TGTGCCAGCAGCTTTGCAGGTAGAGGGGCAGATACGCAGTATTTT.